The next 27 T cell receptor beta chains were all read from a single sample in a study of T-cell memory formation after mild COVID-19. TCRdb recomputed calls from the 5' RACE reads with MiXCR, one row per CDR3 protein. The sample holds about 290,000 distinct CDR3 sequences, about 15% seen once. Sequencing was carried out using PBMCs or a T cell subset sorted from them (not recorded which). The receptors shown here come from a man in his late teens or twenties who had mild COVID-19 (a few samples of this study predate the infection). Cell type and time point are not known.

The J gene is TRBJ2-7, the V gene TRBV28; 11 bases line up with TRBD2. Germline CDR1 MDHEN, CDR2 SYDVKM. Germline trimming cut 5 bases from V and 3 bases from J; bases unmatched to any gene: 15. CDR3 length: 18 residues. CDR3 DNA: TGTGCCAGCAGTCAGTATCCATCTACTAGCGGGGGAGACTACGAGCAGTACTTC. Encoded protein: CASSQYPSTSGGDYEQYF.

This rearrangement joins TRBV2 to TRBJ1-1, with 7 bases identical to TRBD1. The V segment lost 10 bases and the J segment 3 bases; nucleotides outside the gene matches: 14. Germline CDR1 is SNHLY and CDR2 is FYNNEI. The CDR3 has 15 amino acids. In DNA, the CDR3 is TGTGCCACTGGAGGGACAGTGGGAAGGTACACTGAAGCTTTCTTT. As protein: CATGGTVGRYTEAFF.

The table lists this clonotype with a few counts. J is TRBJ1-2 and V is TRBV20-1; 7 bases line up with TRBD1. Germline V lookup: CDR1 DFQATT, CDR2 SNEGSKA (reference sequence). V lost 6 bases, J lost 0 bases, and 16 bases stayed unmatched. The length of the CDR3 is 17 residues. CDR3 coding DNA: TGCAGTGCCGAACCTGACTCTCCCCAGGGGGCTAACTATGGCTACACCTTC. Residues: CSAEPDSPQGANYGYTF.

This clonotype came up a few times. The chain has TRBV6-2 or TRBV6-3 and TRBJ2-7; a weak D match, TRBD1 (6 bases). Trimming took 11 bases from V and 6 from J, leaving 17 bases between them. Looked up from germline, CDR1 is MNHEY and CDR2 is SVGEGT. The CDR3 runs to 12 residues. CDR3 amino acids: CAGQRQGSEQYF. DNA for the CDR3: TGTGCCGGACAGAGGCAGGGCAGCGAGCAGTACTTC.

This clonotype was counted only a few times. V is TRBV20-1 and J is TRBJ1-4, with D perhaps TRBD1 (5 bases). V was clipped by 2 bases and J by 2 bases, with 21 bases between them. The CDR3 covers 18 residues. The germline gives CDR1 DFQATT, CDR2 SNEGSKA (reference sequence). The CDR3 bases are TGCAGTGCTAGAATTGGGGGACTGAGGGGATCGACTAATGAAAAACTGTTTTTT. This gives the protein CSARIGGLRGSTNEKLFF.

This clonotype was detected only a few times. The chain has TRBV12-3 or TRBV12-4 and TRBJ2-1; 8 nucleotides match TRBD2. The trim removed 7 bases at V and 3 bases at J, leaving 11 bases unmatched. CDR3 length: 16 amino acids. The CDR3 DNA is TGTGCCAGCACCGCGGCAGCGGGGGCCCTCTACAATGAGCAGTTCTTC. It encodes CASTAAAGALYNEQFF.

The rearrangement joins TRBV4-3 to TRBJ2-2, with D unresolved. This CDR3 is built from 18 residues. Trimming stripped 0 bases from V and 2 bases from J, with 16 bases between. CDR1 and CDR2 from the germline V gene are LGHNA and YSLEER. The CDR3 region has the DNA TGCGCCAGCAGCCAAGAAGCTCTGAGGACCCTTAACACCGGGGAGCTGTTTTTT. It specifies CASSQEALRTLNTGELFF.

The table lists this clonotype with a few counts. CDR3 amino acids: CASSWAGAGNTIYF. DNA for the CDR3: TGTGCCAGCAGTTGGGCAGGGGCTGGAAACACCATATATTTT. The gene calls are TRBV12-3 or TRBV12-4 and TRBJ1-3; D is perhaps TRBD1 (6 bases). The CDR3 runs to 14 residues. Deletions cut 4 bases from V and 2 bases from J, with 9 bases between.

Only a few counts were recorded for this clonotype. CDR3 in DNA: TGCGCCAGCAGCCATTATCAGGGGACAGATACGCAGTATTTT. The encoded protein is CASSHYQGTDTQYF. The chain links TRBV4-1 to TRBJ2-3; tentatively, D is TRBD1 (6 bases). The CDR3 consists of 14 residues. Trimming took 3 bases from V and 3 from J, leaving 10 bases between them. Germline V CDR1 and CDR2: MGHRA, YSYEKL.

This chain uses TRBV4-3 with TRBJ1-1; 7 bases fit TRBD1. This CDR3 is built from 14 residues. In germline, CDR1 is LGHNA, CDR2 YSLEER. Unmatched junction bases numbered 4, after V lost 1 base and J lost 5 bases. Here the CDR3 DNA reads TGCGCCAGCAGCCAAGTTGACAGGGTGACTGAAGCTTTCTTT. Translated: CASSQVDRVTEAFF.

This clonotype was detected only a few times. The gene calls are TRBV9 and TRBJ2-5; D is uncertain. The V end was cut by 4 bases, the J end by 1 base, with 8 bases between. CDR1 and CDR2 from the germline V gene are SGDLS and YYNGEE. The CDR3 has 13 residues. The CDR3 DNA follows: TGTGCCAGCAGCTTCCTTCCCCAAGAGACCCAGTACTTC. This translates into CASSFLPQETQYF.

The chain uses TRBV1 and TRBJ2-7; TRBD1, the D gene given by the table, was not confirmed from the DNA. TRBV1 represents a pseudogene. The CDR3 consists of 15 residues. The CDR3 DNA sequence: TGCACCAGCAGCCAAGATCCCGGACAGGGCTACGAGCAGTACTTC. It yields the protein CTSSQDPGQGYEQYF.

This clonotype showed up just a few times. The chain couples TRBV11-2 to TRBJ2-5; D is unresolved. The CDR3 extends over 14 amino acids. Trimming left V 5 bases short and J 1 base short, with 11 bases between. Germline V gives CDR1 SGHAT, CDR2 FQNNGV. The CDR3 protein is CASSPGRSQETQYF. CDR3 bases: TGTGCCAGCAGCCCCGGACGGTCCCAAGAGACCCAGTACTTC.

To note about this clonotype: A much larger clonotype is one base distant, so this may be a read error. V is TRBV3-1 and J is TRBJ1-2, with TRBD1 matching over 8 bases. The germline V gene encodes CDR1 LGHDT and CDR2 YNNKEL (reference sequence). This CDR3 is 14 amino acids long. As DNA, the CDR3 is TGTGCCAGCAGCCACCTCACAGGGGGTAATGGCTACAACTTC. The encoded protein is CASSHLTGGNGYNF.

This clonotype has only a few counts. This sequence joins TRBV10-3 and TRBJ2-5, with 8 bases aligning to TRBD1. This CDR3 region has 14 residues. Germline V gene data show CDR1 as ENHRY and CDR2 as SYGVKD. V was clipped by 6 bases and J by 10 bases; unmatched bases: 13. CDR3 bases: TGTGCCATCAGCGTAACCGGGACAGGAGGTTACCAGTACTTC. Encoded protein: CAISVTGTGGYQYF.

This clonotype was observed a few times. CDR3 sequence: CASSQGQGLTNEKLFF. The DNA for the CDR3 is TGTGCCAGCAGTCAAGGACAGGGCCTCACTAATGAAAAACTGTTTTTT. This chain links TRBV6-6 with TRBJ1-4, with 8 bases lining up with TRBD1. In germline, CDR1 is MNHNY, CDR2 SVGAGI (reference sequence). The CDR3 covers 16 residues. Trimming took 5 bases from V and 2 from J; bases not matched to a gene: 7.

This clonotype has just a few counts. This chain uses TRBV2 with TRBJ2-4; the D gene is possibly TRBD2 (5 bases). The V end was cut by 8 bases, the J end by 5 bases, with 16 bases between. Germline V gives CDR1 SNHLY, CDR2 FYNNEI. The CDR3 is 14 residues long. The CDR3 bases are TGTGCCAGCCAAAGGCGTCCGGAGGAAAACATTCAGTACTTC. The encoded protein is CASQRRPEENIQYF.

This clonotype was detected only a few times. DNA of the CDR3: TGTGCCAGCAGTCCGAGGGCGGACTATAATTCACCCCTCCACTTT. Its translation: CASSPRADYNSPLHF. V usage is TRBV12-3 or TRBV12-4 and J usage is TRBJ1-6; D remains unclear. The ends were cut back, 5 bases at V and 3 bases at J, with 11 bases in the middle. CDR3 size: 15 residues.

This chain joins TRBV29-1 and TRBJ2-3, with 14 positions matching TRBD2. The trim removed 6 bases at V and 2 bases at J, leaving 4 bases unmatched. There are 15 residues in the CDR3. The germline CDR1 and CDR2 sequences are SQVTM and ANQGSEA. CDR3 sequence (DNA): TGCAGCGTCTCGACTAGCGGGGGGGCCACAGATACGCAGTATTTT. Translation gives CSVSTSGGATDTQYF.

At least ten counts were recorded for this clonotype. The chain couples TRBV11-2 to TRBJ1-1, with D unresolved. CDR1 is SGHAT, CDR2 FQNNGV, per germline. Trimming shortened V by 1 base and J by 2 bases, and 5 bases separated the two germline ends. This CDR3 has 13 amino acids. Here the CDR3 reads CASSLVLNTEAFF. Here the CDR3 DNA reads TGTGCCAGCAGCTTAGTCCTAAACACTGAAGCTTTCTTT.

This clonotype occurred many times. The chain has TRBV4-3 and TRBJ2-7; either TRBD1 or TRBD2 may fit D (5 bases each). CDR1 and CDR2 from the germline V gene are LGHNA and YSLEER. CDR3 size: 16 residues. Trimming left V 3 bases short and J 3 bases short, with 18 bases between. The CDR3 region is CASSQVPGPTIYEQYF. The CDR3 coding sequence is TGCGCCAGCAGCCAGGTACCGGGACCCACGATCTACGAGCAGTACTTC.

This clonotype occurred a few times. The chain has TRBV7-2 and TRBJ2-5; 13 nucleotides align to TRBD2. The germline V gene has CDR1 SGHTA and CDR2 FQGNSA. Trimming cost V 4 bases and J 2 bases; bases outside gene matches: 1. The CDR3 extends over 15 amino acids. CDR3 loop: CASSSGLAGQETQYF. The CDR3 nucleotides are TGTGCCAGCAGCTCGGGACTAGCGGGGCAAGAGACCCAGTACTTC.

The sample holds a few counts of this clonotype. J is TRBJ1-1 and V is TRBV10-3; TRBD1 aligns across 7 bases. This CDR3 contains 14 residues. V trimming: 5 bases; J trimming: 5 bases; junction bases outside the gene matches: 8. Per the germline V gene, CDR1 is ENHRY and CDR2 is SYGVKD. The CDR3 DNA reads TGTGCCATCAGTTACTTGGAGGGGGCGACTGAAGCTTTCTTT. Its translation: CAISYLEGATEAFF.

The chain couples TRBV7-2 to TRBJ2-7; 7 bases align to TRBD1. The germline V gene has CDR1 SGHTA and CDR2 FQGNSA. The V segment lost 1 base and the J segment 0 bases; nucleotides outside the gene matches: 3. There are 15 residues in the CDR3. The DNA of the CDR3 is TGTGCCAGCAGCTTAGGCCGGGACAGCTCCTACGAGCAGTACTTC. Its translation is CASSLGRDSSYEQYF.

This clonotype was counted a few times. The V call is TRBV29-1, the J call TRBJ1-2; D not certain. Per the germline V gene, CDR1 is SQVTM and CDR2 is ANQGSEA. The CDR3 loop spans 10 amino acids. V lost 6 bases to trimming and J lost 4 bases, with 6 bases between them. The CDR3 nucleotides read TGCAGCGTGGCAGGCTATGGCTACACCTTC. Its translation is CSVAGYGYTF.

This clonotype was found a few times. The DNA of the CDR3 is TGTGCCAGCAGCGTAGAGGGGGGGTCGGGCTCGAAAAACATTCAGTACTTC. This gives the protein CASSVEGGSGSKNIQYF. The rearrangement joins TRBV9 to TRBJ2-4, with a possible D match to TRBD2 (7 bases). This CDR3 region has 17 residues. Germline-derived CDR1 and CDR2 are SGDLS and YYNGEE. Trimming removed 0 bases at V and 4 bases at J, with 17 bases between.

V is TRBV5-1 and J is TRBJ2-7; D is possibly TRBD1 (5 bases). Trimming cost V 1 base and J 5 bases, with 16 bases left between them. The CDR3 consists of 15 residues. Germline CDR1 and CDR2: SGHRS and YFSETQ. CDR3 protein: CASSLNPGRLDEQYF. CDR3 DNA: TGCGCCAGCAGCTTGAACCCAGGGCGCCTCGACGAGCAGTACTTC. The full variable domain, with the rest looked up from reference TRBV5-1 and TRBJ2-7, is KAGVTQTPRYLIKTRGQQVTLSCSPISGHRSVSWYQQTPGQGLQFLFEYFSETQRNKGNFPGRFSGRQFSNSRSEMNVSTLELGDSALYLCASSLNPGRLDEQYFGPGTRLTVT.